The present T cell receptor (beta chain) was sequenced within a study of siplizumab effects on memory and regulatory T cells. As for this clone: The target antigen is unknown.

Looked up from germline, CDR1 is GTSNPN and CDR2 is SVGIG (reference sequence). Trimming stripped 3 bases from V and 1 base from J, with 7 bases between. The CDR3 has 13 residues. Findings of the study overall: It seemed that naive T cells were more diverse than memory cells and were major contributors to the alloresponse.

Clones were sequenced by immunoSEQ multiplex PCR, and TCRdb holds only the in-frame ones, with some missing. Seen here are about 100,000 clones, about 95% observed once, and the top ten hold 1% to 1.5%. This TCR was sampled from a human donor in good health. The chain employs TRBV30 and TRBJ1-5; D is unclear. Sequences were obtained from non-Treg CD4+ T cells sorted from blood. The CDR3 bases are TGTGCCTGGAGAGGGCCCAGCAATCAGCCCCAGCATTTT. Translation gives CAWRGPSNQPQHF. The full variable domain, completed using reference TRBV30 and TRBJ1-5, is SQTIHQWPATLVQPVGSPLSLECTVEGTSNPNLYWYRQAAGRGLQLLFYSVGIGQISSEVPQNLSASRPQDRQFILSSKKLLLSDSGFYLCAWRGPSNQPQHFGDGTRLSIL.